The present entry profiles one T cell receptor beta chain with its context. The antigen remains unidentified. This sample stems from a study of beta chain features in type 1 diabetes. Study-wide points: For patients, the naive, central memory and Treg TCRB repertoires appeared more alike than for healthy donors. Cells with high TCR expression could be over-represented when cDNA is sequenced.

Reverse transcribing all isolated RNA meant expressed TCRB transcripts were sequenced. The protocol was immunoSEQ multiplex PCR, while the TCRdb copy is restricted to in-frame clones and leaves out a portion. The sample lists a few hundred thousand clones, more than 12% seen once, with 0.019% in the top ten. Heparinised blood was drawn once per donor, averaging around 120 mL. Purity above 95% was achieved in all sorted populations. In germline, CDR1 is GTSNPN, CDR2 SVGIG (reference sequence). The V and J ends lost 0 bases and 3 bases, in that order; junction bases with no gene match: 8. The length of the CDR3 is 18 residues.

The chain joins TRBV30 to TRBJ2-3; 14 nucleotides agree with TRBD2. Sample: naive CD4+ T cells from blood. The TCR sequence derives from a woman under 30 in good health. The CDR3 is CAWSVPLTSGRATDTQYF. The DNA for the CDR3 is TGTGCCTGGAGTGTCCCGTTGACTAGCGGGAGGGCGACAGATACGCAGTATTTT. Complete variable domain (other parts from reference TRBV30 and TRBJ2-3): SQTIHQWPATLVQPVGSPLSLECTVEGTSNPNLYWYRQAAGRGLQLLFYSVGIGQISSEVPQNLSASRPQDRQFILSSKKLLLSDSGFYLCAWSVPLTSGRATDTQYFGPGTRLTVL.